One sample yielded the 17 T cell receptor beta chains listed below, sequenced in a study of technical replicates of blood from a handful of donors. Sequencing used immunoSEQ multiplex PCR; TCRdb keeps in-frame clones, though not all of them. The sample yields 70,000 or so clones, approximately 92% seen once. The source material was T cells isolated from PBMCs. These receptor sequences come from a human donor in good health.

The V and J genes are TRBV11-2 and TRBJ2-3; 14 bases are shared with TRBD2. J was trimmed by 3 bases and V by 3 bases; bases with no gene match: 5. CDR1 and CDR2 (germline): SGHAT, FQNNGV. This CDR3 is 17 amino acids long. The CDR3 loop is CASSFVGLAGGTDTQYF. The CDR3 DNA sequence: TGTGCCAGCAGCTTCGTTGGACTAGCGGGAGGTACAGATACGCAGTATTTT.

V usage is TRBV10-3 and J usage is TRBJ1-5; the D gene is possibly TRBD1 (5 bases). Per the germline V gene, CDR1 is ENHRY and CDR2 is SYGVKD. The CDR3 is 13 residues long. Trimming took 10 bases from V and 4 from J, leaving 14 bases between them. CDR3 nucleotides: TGTGCCACTTCAGGGAGGATTAATCAGCCCCAGCATTTT. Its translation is CATSGRINQPQHF.

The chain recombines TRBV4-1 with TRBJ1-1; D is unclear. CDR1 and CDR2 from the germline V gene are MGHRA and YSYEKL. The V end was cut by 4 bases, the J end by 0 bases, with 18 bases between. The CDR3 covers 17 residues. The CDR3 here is CASSPPSAGIMNTEAFF. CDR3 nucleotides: TGCGCCAGCAGCCCGCCTTCGGCCGGGATCATGAACACTGAAGCTTTCTTT.

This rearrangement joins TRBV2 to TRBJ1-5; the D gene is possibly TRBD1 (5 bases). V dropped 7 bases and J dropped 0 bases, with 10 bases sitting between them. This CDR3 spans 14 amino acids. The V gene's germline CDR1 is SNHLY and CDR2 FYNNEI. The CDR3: CASMTAYSNQPQHF. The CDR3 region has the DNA TGTGCCAGCATGACAGCCTATAGCAATCAGCCCCAGCATTTT.

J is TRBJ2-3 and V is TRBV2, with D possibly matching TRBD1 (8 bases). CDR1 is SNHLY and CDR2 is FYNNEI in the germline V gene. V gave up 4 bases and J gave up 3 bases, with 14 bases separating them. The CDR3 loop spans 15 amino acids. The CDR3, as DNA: TGTGCCAGCAGTGGAACAGGGGGGGAGACAGATACGCAGTATTTT. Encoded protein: CASSGTGGETDTQYF. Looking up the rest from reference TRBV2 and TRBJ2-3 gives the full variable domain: EPEVTQTPSHQVTQMGQEVILRCVPISNHLYFYWYRQILGQKVEFLVSFYNNEISEKSEIFDDQFSVERPDGSNFTLKIRSTKLEDSAMYFCASSGTGGETDTQYFGPGTRLTVL.

In nucleotides, the CDR3 is TGTGCCAGCGCCCCCCTTGGGGGCAGGGGCGAGCAGTACTTC. The encoded protein is CASAPLGGRGEQYF. This rearrangement joins TRBV6-5 to TRBJ2-7; D is possibly TRBD1 (6 bases). Per the germline V gene, CDR1 is MNHEY and CDR2 is SVGAGI. With 8 bases removed from V and 6 bases from J, the gap between germline ends came to 20 bases. The CDR3 consists of 14 residues.

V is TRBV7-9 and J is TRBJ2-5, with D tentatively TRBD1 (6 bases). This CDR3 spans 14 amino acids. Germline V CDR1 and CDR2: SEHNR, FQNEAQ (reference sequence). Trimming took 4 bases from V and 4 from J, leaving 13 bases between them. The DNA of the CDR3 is TGTGCCAGCAGCTCCACAGGGCGCGGAGAGACCCAGTACTTC. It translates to CASSSTGRGETQYF.

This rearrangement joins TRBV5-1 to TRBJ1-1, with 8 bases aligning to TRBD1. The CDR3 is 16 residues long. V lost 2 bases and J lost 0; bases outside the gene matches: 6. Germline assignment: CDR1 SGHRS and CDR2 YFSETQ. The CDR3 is CASSFTRTGLNTEAFF. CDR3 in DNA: TGCGCCAGCAGCTTCACCCGGACAGGGCTGAACACTGAAGCTTTCTTT.

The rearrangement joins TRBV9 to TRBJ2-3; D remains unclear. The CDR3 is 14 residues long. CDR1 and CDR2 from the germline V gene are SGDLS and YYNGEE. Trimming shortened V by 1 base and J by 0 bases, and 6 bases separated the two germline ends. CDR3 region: CASSVFTSTDTQYF. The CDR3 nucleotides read TGTGCCAGCAGCGTATTTACTAGCACAGATACGCAGTATTTT. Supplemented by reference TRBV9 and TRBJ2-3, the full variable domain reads DSGVTQTPKHLITATGQRVTLRCSPRSGDLSVYWYQQSLDQGLQFLIQYYNGEERAKGNILERFSAQQFPDLHSELNLSSLELGDSALYFCASSVFTSTDTQYFGPGTRLTVL.

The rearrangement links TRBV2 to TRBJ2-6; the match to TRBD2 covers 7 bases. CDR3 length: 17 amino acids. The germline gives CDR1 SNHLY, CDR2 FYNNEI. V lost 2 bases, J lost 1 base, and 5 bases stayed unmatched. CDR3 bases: TGTGCCAGCAGTGAATGGGCACTAGCGTCTGGGGCCAACGTCCTGACTTTC. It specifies CASSEWALASGANVLTF.

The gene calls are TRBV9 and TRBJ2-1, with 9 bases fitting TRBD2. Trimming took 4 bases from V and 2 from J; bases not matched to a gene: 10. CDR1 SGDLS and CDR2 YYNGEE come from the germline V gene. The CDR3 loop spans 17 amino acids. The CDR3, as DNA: TGTGCCAGCAGCCAGATCCCAGCGGGAGGAACCTACAATGAGCAGTTCTTC. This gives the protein CASSQIPAGGTYNEQFF.

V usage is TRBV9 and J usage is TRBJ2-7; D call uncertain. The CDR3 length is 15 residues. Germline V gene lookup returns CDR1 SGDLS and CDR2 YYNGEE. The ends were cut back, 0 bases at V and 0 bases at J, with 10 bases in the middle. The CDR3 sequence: CASSVDTASSYEQYF. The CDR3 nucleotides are TGTGCCAGCAGCGTAGACACAGCAAGCTCCTACGAGCAGTACTTC. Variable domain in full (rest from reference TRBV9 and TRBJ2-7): DSGVTQTPKHLITATGQRVTLRCSPRSGDLSVYWYQQSLDQGLQFLIQYYNGEERAKGNILERFSAQQFPDLHSELNLSSLELGDSALYFCASSVDTASSYEQYFGPGTRLTVT.

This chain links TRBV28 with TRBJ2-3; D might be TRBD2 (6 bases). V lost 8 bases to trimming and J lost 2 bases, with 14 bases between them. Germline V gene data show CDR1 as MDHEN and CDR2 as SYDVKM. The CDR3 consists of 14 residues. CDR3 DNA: TGTGCCAGCGAGGGGACTGGCCCCACAGATACGCAGTATTTT. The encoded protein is CASEGTGPTDTQYF.

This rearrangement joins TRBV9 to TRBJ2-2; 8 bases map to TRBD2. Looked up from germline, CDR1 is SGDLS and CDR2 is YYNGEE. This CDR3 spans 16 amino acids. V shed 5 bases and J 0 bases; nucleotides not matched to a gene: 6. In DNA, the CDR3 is TGTGCCAGCAGTCAAGGACTAGCCTCGAACACCGGGGAGCTGTTTTTT. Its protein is CASSQGLASNTGELFF. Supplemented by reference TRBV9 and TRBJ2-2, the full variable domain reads DSGVTQTPKHLITATGQRVTLRCSPRSGDLSVYWYQQSLDQGLQFLIQYYNGEERAKGNILERFSAQQFPDLHSELNLSSLELGDSALYFCASSQGLASNTGELFFGEGSRLTVL.

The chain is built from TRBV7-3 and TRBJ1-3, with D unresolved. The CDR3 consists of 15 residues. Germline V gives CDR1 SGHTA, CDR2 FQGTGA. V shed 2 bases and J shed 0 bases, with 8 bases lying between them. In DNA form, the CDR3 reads TGTGCCAGCAGCTTACTCGCAGACTCTGGAAACACCATATATTTT. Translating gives CASSLLADSGNTIYF.

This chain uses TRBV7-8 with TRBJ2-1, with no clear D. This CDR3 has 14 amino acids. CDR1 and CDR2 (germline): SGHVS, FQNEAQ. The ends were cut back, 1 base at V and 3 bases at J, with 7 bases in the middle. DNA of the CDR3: TGTGCCAGCAGCTTAGTTCACAGCTACAATGAGCAGTTCTTC. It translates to CASSLVHSYNEQFF.

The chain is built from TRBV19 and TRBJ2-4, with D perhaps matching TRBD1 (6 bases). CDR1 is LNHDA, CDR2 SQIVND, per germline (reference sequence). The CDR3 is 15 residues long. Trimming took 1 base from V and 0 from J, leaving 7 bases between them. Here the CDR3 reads CASSIVDRAKNIQYF. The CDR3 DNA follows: TGTGCCAGTAGTATAGTGGACAGAGCCAAAAACATTCAGTACTTC.